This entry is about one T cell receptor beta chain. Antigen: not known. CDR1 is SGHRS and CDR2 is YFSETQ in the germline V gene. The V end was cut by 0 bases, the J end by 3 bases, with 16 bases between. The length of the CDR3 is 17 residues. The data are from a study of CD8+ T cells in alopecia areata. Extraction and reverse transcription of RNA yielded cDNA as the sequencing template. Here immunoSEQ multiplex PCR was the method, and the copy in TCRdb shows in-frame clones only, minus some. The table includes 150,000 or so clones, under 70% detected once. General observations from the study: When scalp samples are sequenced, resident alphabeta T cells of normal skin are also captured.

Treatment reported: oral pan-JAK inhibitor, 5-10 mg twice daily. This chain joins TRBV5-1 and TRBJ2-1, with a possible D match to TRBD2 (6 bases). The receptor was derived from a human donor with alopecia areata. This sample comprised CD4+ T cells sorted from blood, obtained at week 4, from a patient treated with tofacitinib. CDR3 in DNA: TGCGCCAGCAGCTTGGTGCCCGGACTAAAAGACTACAATGAGCAGTTCTTC. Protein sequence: CASSLVPGLKDYNEQFF.